These 29 T cell receptor beta chains originate from one sample sequenced in a study of control samples from healthy donors and cancer patients. Here immunoSEQ multiplex PCR was the method, and the copy in TCRdb shows in-frame clones only, minus some. The sample has approximately 100,000 clones; about 85% are singletons. The sequencing input was blood. The receptor set was obtained from a woman aged 40 to 49 in good health.

This clone was seen just once. The V call is TRBV4-1, the J call TRBJ2-1, with TRBD2 matching over 7 bases. The J segment lost 2 bases and the V segment lost 4 bases, leaving 14 bases of the junction unmatched. The CDR3 is made up of 18 amino acids. From germline, CDR1 is MGHRA and CDR2 YSYEKL. CDR3 amino acids: CASSRSPVAGSPYNEQFF. The CDR3 DNA follows: TGCGCCAGCAGCCGAAGCCCGGTAGCGGGTTCCCCCTACAATGAGCAGTTCTTC.

The genes are TRBV4-2 and TRBJ2-1; 7 positions match TRBD2. Germline loops: CDR1 LGHNA, CDR2 YNFKEQ. V lost 0 bases to trimming and J lost 4 bases; unmatched junction nucleotides: 6. The CDR3 has 16 residues. CDR3 amino acids: CASSQDVTSRYNEQFF. CDR3 nucleotides: TGTGCCAGCAGCCAAGATGTGACTAGCAGATACAATGAGCAGTTCTTC.

This chain links TRBV29-1 with TRBJ1-1; a weak D match, TRBD1 (5 bases). Between the trimmed V and J ends, which lost 3 bases and 5 bases, there was a span of 13 bases. The CDR3 has 13 residues. The germline CDR1 and CDR2 sequences are SQVTM and ANQGSEA. CDR3 protein: CSVERSKGTEAFF. CDR3 in DNA: TGCAGCGTTGAGCGGTCAAAGGGGACTGAAGCTTTCTTT.

The genes are TRBV3-1 (or the pseudogene TRBV3-2) and TRBJ2-7; D possibly uses TRBD1 or TRBD2 (5 bases each). There are 13 residues in the CDR3. The ends were cut back, 0 bases at V and 10 bases at J, with 13 bases in the middle. CDR1 LGHDT and CDR2 YNNKEL come from the germline V gene (reference sequence). CDR3 protein: CASSQDGTDAQYF. CDR3 bases: TGTGCCAGCAGCCAAGATGGGACCGACGCCCAGTACTTC.

The chain joins TRBV14 to TRBJ2-1, with 11 bases that match TRBD2. The CDR3 extends over 15 amino acids. The trim removed 4 bases at V and 8 bases at J, leaving 7 bases unmatched. The germline CDR1 and CDR2 sequences are SGHDN and FVKESK. The CDR3 reads CASSLLAGGYDEQFF. CDR3 in DNA: TGTGCCAGCAGCCTCCTAGCGGGGGGATACGATGAGCAGTTCTTC. The full variable domain, in which reference TRBV14 and TRBJ2-1 provide the parts outside the CDR3, is EAGVTQFPSHSVIEKGQTVTLRCDPISGHDNLYWYRRVMGKEIKFLLHFVKESKQDESGMPNNRFLAERTGGTYSTLKVQPAELEDSGVYFCASSLLAGGYDEQFFGPGTRLTVL.

This clone has only one observation. The rearrangement joins TRBV3-1 (or the pseudogene TRBV3-2) to TRBJ2-7, with 11 bases identical to TRBD1. V dropped 4 bases and J dropped 2; count of bases not matched to a gene: 4. Per germline, CDR1 LGHDT and CDR2 YNNKEL (reference sequence). The CDR3 length is 15 residues. This chain's CDR3 is CASSLGQGAAYEQYF. The CDR3 nucleotides are TGTGCCAGCAGCCTCGGACAGGGGGCGGCCTACGAGCAGTACTTC.

The chain links TRBV9 to TRBJ1-1; tentatively, D is TRBD1 (5 bases). The CDR3 loop spans 17 amino acids. Germline V gene sequence: CDR1 SGDLS, CDR2 YYNGEE. Deletions cut 3 bases from V and 5 bases from J, with 23 bases between. CDR3 protein: CASSALEGTGGRTEAFF. The CDR3 nucleotides read TGTGCCAGCAGCGCCCTAGAGGGGACGGGAGGGAGAACTGAAGCTTTCTTT.

The chain has TRBV2 and TRBJ1-5; TRBD1 matches 7 bases. Germline CDR1 and CDR2: SNHLY and FYNNEI. The junction had 6 bases not matched to a gene; V was cut back by 7 bases and J by 0 bases. This CDR3 is built from 15 residues. The CDR3 DNA reads TGTGCCAGCACAAGGACAGGAAATAGCAATCAGCCCCAGCATTTT. This encodes CASTRTGNSNQPQHF.

The count of this clone is one. The rearrangement uses TRBV6-1 and TRBJ2-3; the match to TRBD2 covers 7 bases. Germline trimming cut 3 bases from V and 4 bases from J; bases unmatched to any gene: 1. The CDR3 runs to 13 residues. Germline assignment: CDR1 MNHNS and CDR2 SASEGT. CDR3: CASSDGGADTQYF. CDR3 DNA: TGTGCCAGCAGTGATGGGGGGGCAGATACGCAGTATTTT.

The gene calls are TRBV3-1 (or the pseudogene TRBV3-2) and TRBJ2-3; D gene ambiguous. The V end was cut by 2 bases, the J end by 5 bases, with 8 bases between. The V gene's germline CDR1 is LGHDT and CDR2 YNNKEL (reference sequence). The CDR3 is 13 amino acids. CDR3 sequence: CASSQRLGDTQYF. CDR3 DNA sequence: TGTGCCAGCAGCCAACGGCTCGGAGATACGCAGTATTTT.

The chain carries TRBV6-1 and TRBJ2-7, with 11 bases fitting TRBD1. The germline gives CDR1 MNHNS, CDR2 SASEGT. CDR3 length: 16 residues. With V trimmed by 2 bases and J by 3 bases, 6 bases remained unmatched. In DNA, the CDR3 is TGTGCCAGCAGTGAAATGGGGACAGGGGGAAGCTACGAGCAGTACTTC. It is translated as CASSEMGTGGSYEQYF.

The CDR3 DNA reads as TGTGCCACCAGCAGAGCGCAGGGGGCGAGGGACAATGAGCAGTTCTTC. It specifies CATSRAQGARDNEQFF. The rearrangement joins TRBV15 to TRBJ2-1; the match to TRBD1 covers 8 bases. Germline V gene sequence: CDR1 LNHNV, CDR2 YYDKDF (reference sequence). The CDR3 runs to 16 residues. V lost 1 base, J lost 5 bases, and 7 bases stayed unmatched. The complete variable domain, with remaining parts taken from reference TRBV15 and TRBJ2-1, reads DAMVIQNPRYQVTQFGKPVTLSCSQTLNHNVMYWYQQKSSQAPKLLFHYYDKDFNNEADTPDNFQSRRPNTSFCFLDIRSPGLGDTAMYLCATSRAQGARDNEQFFGPGTRLTVL.

The rearrangement joins TRBV2 to TRBJ1-4; no reliable D call. There are 16 residues in the CDR3. The germline V gene has CDR1 SNHLY and CDR2 FYNNEI. Trimming took off 5 bases at V and 0 bases at J, with 13 bases between the two ends. The CDR3 sequence: CASSPGPFATNEKLFF. The CDR3 DNA is TGTGCCAGCAGTCCCGGCCCTTTTGCAACTAATGAAAAACTGTTTTTT. The whole variable domain, filled in from reference TRBV2 and TRBJ1-4, reads EPEVTQTPSHQVTQMGQEVILRCVPISNHLYFYWYRQILGQKVEFLVSFYNNEISEKSEIFDDQFSVERPDGSNFTLKIRSTKLEDSAMYFCASSPGPFATNEKLFFGSGTQLSVL.

The rearrangement uses TRBV11-3 and TRBJ2-1; the D gene could be TRBD1 or TRBD2 (5 bases each). This CDR3 comprises 16 residues. Trimming left V 1 base short and J 2 bases short, with 12 bases between. Germline-derived CDR1 and CDR2 are SGHNT and YENEEA. CDR3 coding DNA: TGTGCCAGCAGCTTAGCCAGGGACGGCCCCTACAATGAGCAGTTCTTC. Amino acid sequence: CASSLARDGPYNEQFF.

This clone was picked up a small number of times. J is TRBJ2-7 and V is TRBV20-1, with D perhaps TRBD1 (5 bases). This CDR3 region has 15 residues. CDR1 is DFQATT, CDR2 SNEGSKA, per germline (reference sequence). The V gene lost 3 bases and the J gene lost 3 bases, with 18 bases spanning the gap. The CDR3 DNA sequence: TGCAGTGCTAGTGGGGCGAAGGACACGAACTACGAGCAGTACTTC. Encoded protein: CSASGAKDTNYEQYF.

The genes are TRBV19 and TRBJ1-6; 10 nucleotides agree with TRBD1. In germline, CDR1 is LNHDA, CDR2 SQIVND (reference sequence). Trimming at V came to 7 bases and at J to 8 bases, leaving 2 bases not matched to a gene. CDR3 size: 13 residues. This CDR3 is CASNGQGDSPLHF. For the CDR3, the DNA is TGTGCCAGTAACGGACAGGGGGATTCACCCCTCCACTTT.

This clone appeared once. The CDR3 loop is CASTTEENQPQHF. For the CDR3, the DNA is TGTGCCAGCACAACAGAGGAGAATCAGCCCCAGCATTTT. The chain has TRBV2 and TRBJ1-5; D unresolved. Germline-derived CDR1 and CDR2 are SNHLY and FYNNEI. The CDR3 runs 13 residues. The V end was cut by 7 bases, the J end by 4 bases, with 11 bases between.

V and J are TRBV3-1 (or the pseudogene TRBV3-2) and TRBJ1-1; D remains ambiguous. This CDR3 is 12 amino acids long. Trimming took off 1 base at V and 5 bases at J, with 5 bases between the two ends. CDR1 and CDR2 (germline): LGHDT, YNNKEL (reference sequence). The CDR3 DNA is TGTGCCAGCAGCCAAGGGGGAACTGAAGCTTTCTTT. Translating gives CASSQGGTEAFF.

The genes are TRBV9 and TRBJ1-2; 7 positions match TRBD1. CDR1 is SGDLS and CDR2 is YYNGEE in the germline V gene. The CDR3 runs to 14 residues. Trimming removed 4 bases from V and 6 bases from J; junction bases left unmatched: 9. The CDR3 here is CASSQEWGTDGYTF. Written as DNA, the CDR3 is TGTGCCAGCAGCCAGGAGTGGGGGACAGATGGCTACACCTTC.

The chain is built from TRBV5-1 and TRBJ1-6; D gene uncertain. Trimming left V 3 bases short and J 10 bases short, with 20 bases between. This CDR3 is 16 amino acids long. Germline loops: CDR1 SGHRS, CDR2 YFSETQ. This chain's CDR3 is CASSSGGIIWESPLHF. In nucleotides, the CDR3 is TGCGCCAGCAGCTCGGGCGGGATAATCTGGGAATCACCCCTCCACTTT.

The chain is built from TRBV7-6 and TRBJ1-2; no reliable D call. The germline gives CDR1 SGHVS, CDR2 FNYEAQ. The CDR3 covers 13 residues. The V and J ends lost 5 bases and 3 bases respectively, with 10 bases between them. CDR3 DNA sequence: TGTGCCAGCAGCCACAACACCCACTATGGCTACACCTTC. Its translation: CASSHNTHYGYTF.

The chain carries TRBV9 and TRBJ1-3; D is uncertain. The germline gives CDR1 SGDLS, CDR2 YYNGEE. V shed 4 bases and J shed 0 bases, with 11 bases lying between them. CDR3 size: 15 residues. In nucleotides, the CDR3 is TGTGCCAGCAGCCGGGATCCCCTCTCTGGAAACACCATATATTTT. Translating it yields CASSRDPLSGNTIYF.

The gene calls are TRBV24-1 and TRBJ2-3; 13 nucleotides agree with TRBD2. Germline V gene sequence: CDR1 KGHDR, CDR2 SFDVKD. The V gene end was trimmed by 10 bases and the J gene end by 5 bases; junction bases not matched to a gene: 14. The CDR3 length is 17 residues. CDR3: CATNSGTSGTGGDTQYF. CDR3 in DNA: TGTGCCACGAATTCCGGGACTAGCGGGACGGGAGGAGATACGCAGTATTTT.

The rearrangement uses TRBV27 and TRBJ1-5, with D possibly being TRBD1 (5 bases). Germline loops: CDR1 MNHEY, CDR2 SMNVEV (reference sequence). V shed 5 bases and J shed 1 base, with 24 bases lying between them. The CDR3 is 19 amino acids. CDR3 residues: CASSPGPPGPEGSNQPQHF. The DNA for the CDR3 is TGTGCCAGCAGTCCAGGCCCTCCGGGACCAGAAGGCAGCAATCAGCCCCAGCATTTT.

V gene TRBV12-3 or TRBV12-4 combines with J gene TRBJ2-7, with D tentatively TRBD1 (6 bases). The CDR3 runs 12 residues. The germline V and J ends were trimmed by 6 bases and 5 bases, with 11 bases remaining between them. DNA for the CDR3: TGTGCCAGCAGCCAGTACAGGGACGAGCAGTACTTC. The encoded protein is CASSQYRDEQYF.

V is TRBV20-1 and J is TRBJ1-4; 7 bases map to TRBD1. CDR1 and CDR2 (germline): DFQATT, SNEGSKA (reference sequence). Germline trimming cut 3 bases from V and 5 bases from J; bases unmatched to any gene: 6. CDR3 size: 14 residues. CDR3 protein: CSASYRGNNEKLFF. As DNA, the CDR3 is TGCAGTGCTAGTTACAGGGGAAACAATGAAAAACTGTTTTTT.

The chain links TRBV9 to TRBJ2-3; tentatively, D is TRBD2 (6 bases). This CDR3 spans 17 amino acids. CDR1 is SGDLS, CDR2 YYNGEE, per germline. V lost 3 bases, J lost 3 bases, and 20 bases lay in between. CDR3 coding DNA: TGTGCCAGCAGCGAGGTGGACTATCCGGGTCTGACAGATACGCAGTATTTT. The encoded protein is CASSEVDYPGLTDTQYF.

The rearrangement links TRBV11-1 to TRBJ2-2, with D unresolved. The CDR3 is 15 amino acids. Germline loops: CDR1 SGHAT, CDR2 FQDESV (reference sequence). V lost 6 bases and J lost 7, with 18 bases in between. In DNA form, the CDR3 reads TGTGCCAGCAGTCCATTCAGGCGAACTCACGGGGAGCTGTTTTTT. The encoded protein is CASSPFRRTHGELFF. The full variable domain, rest sourced from reference TRBV11-1 and TRBJ2-2, is EAEVAQSPRYKITEKSQAVAFWCDPISGHATLYWYRQILGQGPELLVQFQDESVVDDSQLPKDRFSAERLKGVDSTLKIQPAELGDSAMYLCASSPFRRTHGELFFGEGSRLTVL.

V usage is TRBV9 and J usage is TRBJ1-2, with D unresolved. The CDR3 contains 13 residues. Germline CDR1 reads SGDLS; CDR2 reads YYNGEE. With 0 bases removed from V and 8 bases from J, the gap between germline ends came to 11 bases. The CDR3 nucleotides read TGTGCCAGCAGCGTAGCCGCAGGAGGGGGCTACACCTTC. The encoded protein is CASSVAAGGGYTF.